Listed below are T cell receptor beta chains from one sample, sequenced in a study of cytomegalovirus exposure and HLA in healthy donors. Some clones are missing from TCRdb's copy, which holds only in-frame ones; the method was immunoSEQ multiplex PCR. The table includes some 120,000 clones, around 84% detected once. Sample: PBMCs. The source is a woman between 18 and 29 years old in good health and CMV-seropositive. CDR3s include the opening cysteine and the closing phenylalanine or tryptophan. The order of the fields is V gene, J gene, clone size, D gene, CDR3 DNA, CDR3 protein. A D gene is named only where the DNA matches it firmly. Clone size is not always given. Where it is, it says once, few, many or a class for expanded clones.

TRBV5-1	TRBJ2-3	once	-	TGCGCCAGCAGCTTGGGAGACTGGGATACGCAGTATTTT	CASSLGDWDTQYF
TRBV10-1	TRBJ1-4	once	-	TGCGCCAGCAGTGACGGACATCAGAACAGTGAAAAACTGTTTTTT	CASSDGHQNSEKLFF
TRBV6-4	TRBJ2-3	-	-	TGTGCCAGCAGTGACTCCAGTGGTCGGGGGACAGATACGCAGTATTTT	CASSDSSGRGTDTQYF
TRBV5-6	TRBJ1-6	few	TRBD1	TGTGCCAGCAGCTTGGAACCCAGGGGGGCTAATTCACCCCTCCACTTT	CASSLEPRGANSPLHF
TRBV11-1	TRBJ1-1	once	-	TGTGCCAGCAGCCTACGTCGAACTACTGAAGCTTTCTTT	CASSLRRTTEAFF
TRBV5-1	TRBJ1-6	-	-	TGCGCCAGCAGCCCGGGATGGCAATCGGGTTCACCCCTCCACTTT	CASSPGWQSGSPLHF
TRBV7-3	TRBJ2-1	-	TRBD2	TGTGCCAGCAGCTTATACGCGGGGGGGGTCTACAATGAGCAGTTCTTC	CASSLYAGGVYNEQFF
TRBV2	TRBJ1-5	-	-	TGTGCCAGCAGTGGGCAGGGGTACGGCAATCAGCCCCAGCATTTT	CASSGQGYGNQPQHF
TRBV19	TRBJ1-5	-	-	TGTGCCAGTAGTCCATCAACCTCGGGACTATTGAATCAGCCCCAGCATTTT	CASSPSTSGLLNQPQHF
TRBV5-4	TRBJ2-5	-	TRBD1	TGTGCCAGCAGCGACAGGGGAAAGACCCAGTACTTC	CASSDRGKTQYF
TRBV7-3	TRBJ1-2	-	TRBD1	TGTGCCAGCAGCCCACAGGGGGGTGGTGGCTACACCTTC	CASSPQGGGGYTF
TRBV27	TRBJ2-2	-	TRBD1	TGTGCCAGCAGCGAACAGGGGGCTAAGAACACCGGGGAGCTGTTTTTT	CASSEQGAKNTGELFF
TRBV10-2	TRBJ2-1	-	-	TGCGCCAGCAGTGAGAGCGGAAATGAGCAGTTCTTC	CASSESGNEQFF
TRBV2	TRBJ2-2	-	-	TGTGCCAGCAGGGAGGACGGGCCCGGGGAGCTGTTTTTT	CASREDGPGELFF
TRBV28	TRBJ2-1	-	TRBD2	TGTGCCAGCAGTCTCGGTGCTAGCGGGGCCCTCTACAATGAGCAGTTCTTC	CASSLGASGALYNEQFF
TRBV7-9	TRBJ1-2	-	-	TGTTCCAGCGTTCAGGGTGGAGATGGCTACACCTTC	CSSVQGGDGYTF
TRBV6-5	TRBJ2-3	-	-	TGTGCCAGCAGTTACGTCGGAGGAGATACGCAGTATTTT	CASSYVGGDTQYF
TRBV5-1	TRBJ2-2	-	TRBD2	TGCGCCAGCAGCTCGAGCGGGGGGTACGGGGAGCTGTTTTTT	CASSSSGGYGELFF
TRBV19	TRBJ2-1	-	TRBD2	TGTGCCAGTAGTATCCGAGCGGGGGGGCAACAGTTCTTC	CASSIRAGGQQFF
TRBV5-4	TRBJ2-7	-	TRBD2	TGTGCCAGCAGCTACCCCGGGACTAGTAGCGAGCAGTACTTC	CASSYPGTSSEQYF
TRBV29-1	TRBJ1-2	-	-	TGCAGCGCCTCCGAGGGCAGCTATGGCTACACCTTC	CSASEGSYGYTF
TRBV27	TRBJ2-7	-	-	TGTGCCAGCAGTTCCCTCGGGTCCCCCTACGAGCAGTACTTC	CASSSLGSPYEQYF
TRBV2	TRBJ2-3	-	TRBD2	TGTGCCAGCAGTTTACTAGCGGGGGTCCCAGATACGCAGTATTTT	CASSLLAGVPDTQYF
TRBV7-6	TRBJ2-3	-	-	TGTGCCAGCAGCTTAGGTGACACCAGCACAGATACGCAGTATTTT	CASSLGDTSTDTQYF
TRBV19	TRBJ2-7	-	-	TGTGCCAGTAGTTGGTCGGTACCCGGCTACGAGCAGTACTTC	CASSWSVPGYEQYF
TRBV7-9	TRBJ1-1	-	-	TGTTCCAGCAGCTCCCGTCCCCCAGACAGCCCGAACACTGAAGCTTTCTTT	CSSSSRPPDSPNTEAFF
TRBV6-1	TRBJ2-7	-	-	TGTGCCAGCAAAACAGGGTTTATGGCCTACGAGCAGTACTTC	CASKTGFMAYEQYF
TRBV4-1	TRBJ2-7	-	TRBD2	TGCGCCAGCAGCCCCCTACTAGCGGGGGGGCTCGTCTACAACGAGCAGTACTTC	CASSPLLAGGLVYNEQYF
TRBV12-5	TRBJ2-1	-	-	TGTGCTAGTGGTTTGGGAAAGGAGGGGCACAATGAGCAGTTCTTC	CASGLGKEGHNEQFF
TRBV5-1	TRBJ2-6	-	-	TGCGCCACCCGGGAAGCGGTCTCTGGGGCCAACGTCCTGACTTTC	CATREAVSGANVLTF
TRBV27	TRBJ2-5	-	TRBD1	TGTGCCAGCAGTTGGGGACAGCAGCAAGAGACCCAGTACTTC	CASSWGQQQETQYF
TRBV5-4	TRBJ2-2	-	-	TGTGCCAGCAGCCCGACCCTAACAGGTGTGAACACCGGGGAGCTGTTTTTT	CASSPTLTGVNTGELFF
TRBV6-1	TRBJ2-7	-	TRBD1	TGTGCCACAGGACAGGGCTACGAGCAGTACTTC	CATGQGYEQYF
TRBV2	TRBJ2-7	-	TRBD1	TGTGCCAGCAGTGAACTGACGGCAGGGGGCTCCTACGAGCAGTACTTC	CASSELTAGGSYEQYF
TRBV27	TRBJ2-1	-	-	TGTGCCAGCACCTCAGACTCAAGCTCCTACAATGAGCAGTTCTTC	CASTSDSSSYNEQFF
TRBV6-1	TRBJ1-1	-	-	TGTGCCTCGGATCGGGCGGGCACTGAAGCTTTCTTT	CASDRAGTEAFF
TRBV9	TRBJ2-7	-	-	TGTGCCAGCAGCGTAGGCGCTAGCATGGCCTACGAGCAGTACTTC	CASSVGASMAYEQYF